Listed below are T cell receptor beta chains from one sample, sequenced in a study of cytomegalovirus exposure and HLA in healthy donors. The assay was immunoSEQ multiplex PCR, and TCRdb's table has in-frame clones only and misses some. The repertoire includes 180,000 or so clones, about 9% of them detected once, and 1% to 1.5% sits in the top ten. The source material was PBMCs. Receptor source: a woman in her 30s in good health and CMV-seropositive. Both conserved end residues are part of each CDR3. A D gene is named only where the DNA matches it firmly. Clone size, where shown, is once, few, many, or a class for clones that have expanded.

d_gene,abundance,v_gene,j_gene,CDR3aa,CDR3nt
-,few,TRBV6-5,TRBJ2-3,CASSSRPDTQYF,TGTGCCAGCAGCTCCCGTCCAGATACGCAGTATTTT
-,-,TRBV2,TRBJ2-5,CASRSFRAPRETQYF,TGTGCCAGCAGGTCGTTCAGGGCTCCACGAGAGACCCAGTACTTC
TRBD1,-,TRBV5-1,TRBJ2-2,CASSTGQAANTGELFF,TGCGCCAGCAGCACGGGACAGGCAGCCAACACCGGGGAGCTGTTTTTT
TRBD2,-,TRBV5-1,TRBJ2-5,CASSLGLAETQYF,TGCGCCAGCAGCTTGGGACTAGCTGAGACCCAGTACTTC
TRBD2,-,TRBV14,TRBJ2-7,CASSLRLASEQYF,TGTGCCAGCAGCCTCCGACTAGCGTCCGAGCAGTACTTC
-,-,TRBV5-1,TRBJ1-1,CASSLDGTWNTEAFF,TGCGCCAGCAGCTTAGACGGGACTTGGAACACTGAAGCTTTCTTT
-,-,TRBV9,TRBJ2-7,CASSVAEGPYEQYF,TGTGCCAGCAGCGTAGCGGAGGGGCCCTACGAGCAGTACTTC
TRBD2,few,TRBV5-1,TRBJ2-7,CASSLGLAGGPKHGYEQYF,TGCGCCAGCAGCTTGGGACTAGCGGGAGGGCCAAAGCACGGCTACGAGCAGTACTTC
TRBD2,-,TRBV18,TRBJ2-7,CASSPEGLAGGDEQYF,TGTGCCAGCTCACCTGAAGGACTAGCGGGAGGGGACGAGCAGTACTTC
TRBD2,few,TRBV27,TRBJ2-7,CASSAGASYEQYF,TGTGCCAGCAGTGCGGGAGCGAGCTACGAGCAGTACTTC
-,few,TRBV6-6,TRBJ1-2,CASRIGTNYGYTF,TGTGCCAGCAGGATCGGGACAAACTATGGCTACACCTTC
-,few,TRBV7-9,TRBJ2-2,CASSLASGELFF,TGTGCCAGCAGCTTAGCTAGCGGGGAGCTGTTTTTT
-,few,TRBV10-3,TRBJ2-1,CAISESSLALDEQFF,TGTGCCATCAGTGAGTCGAGCCTAGCGCTTGATGAGCAGTTCTTC
-,few,TRBV6-1,TRBJ2-3,CASSVEGGSWDIGTDTQYF,TGTGCCAGCAGTGTAGAAGGAGGTAGTTGGGACATAGGCACAGATACGCAGTATTTT
TRBD2,-,TRBV15,TRBJ2-7,CASTPGLVPGEQYF,TGTGCCTCGACGCCGGGACTAGTTCCTGGAGAGCAGTACTTC
-,-,TRBV9,TRBJ2-2,CASSGTRQAQNTGELFF,TGTGCCAGCAGCGGCACGAGACAGGCACAAAACACCGGGGAGCTGTTTTTT
TRBD2,-,TRBV5-1,TRBJ2-1,CASSFTGTSGTYNEQFF,TGCGCCAGCAGCTTTACCGGGACTAGCGGGACGTACAATGAGCAGTTCTTC
TRBD2,-,TRBV6-5,TRBJ2-2,CASSSAGTTNTGELFF,TGTGCCAGCAGTTCCGCCGGGACTACGAACACCGGGGAGCTGTTTTTT
-,-,TRBV6-6,TRBJ1-1,CASSPLGGPTEAFF,TGTGCCAGCAGTCCCCTCGGGGGGCCCACTGAAGCTTTCTTT
-,once,TRBV2,TRBJ2-1,CASSEGRGLSYNEQFF,TGTGCCAGCAGTGAAGGGAGGGGGCTGTCCTACAATGAGCAGTTCTTC
-,once,TRBV21-1,TRBJ2-3,CASSKGRTGWRNRSTDTQYF,TGTGCCAGCAGCAAAGGACGGACAGGGTGGCGTAATCGGTCCACAGATACGCAGTATTTT
TRBD1,few,TRBV5-1,TRBJ2-7,CASSSTGGYEQYF,TGCGCCAGCAGTTCCACAGGGGGCTACGAGCAGTACTTC
TRBD1,few,TRBV7-9,TRBJ2-2,CASSFTGESGELFF,TGTGCCAGCAGCTTTACAGGGGAATCGGGGGAGCTGTTTTTT
TRBD2,-,TRBV7-8,TRBJ2-3,CASSITSASSTDTQYF,TGTGCCAGCAGCATCACTAGCGCATCTAGCACAGATACGCAGTATTTT
TRBD1,-,TRBV29-1,TRBJ2-1,CSAFTGASYNEQFF,TGCAGCGCTTTTACAGGGGCATCCTACAATGAGCAGTTCTTC
-,-,TRBV27,TRBJ1-5,CASSLVPNQPQHF,TGTGCCAGCAGTTTAGTCCCGAATCAGCCCCAGCATTTT
-,-,TRBV14,TRBJ2-1,CASSLQSAGINNEQFF,TGTGCCAGCAGCTTGCAGTCGGCGGGAATTAACAATGAGCAGTTCTTC
TRBD2,few,TRBV27,TRBJ2-7,CASSLLLAGGLGYEQYF,TGTGCCAGCAGTTTATTGCTAGCGGGAGGCCTGGGGTACGAGCAGTACTTC
-,-,TRBV21-1,TRBJ2-7,CASSTGTAPYEQYF,TGTGCCAGCAGCACGGGGACAGCCCCCTACGAGCAGTACTTC
TRBD1,few,TRBV30,TRBJ2-2,CAWSRGLNTGELFF,TGTGCCTGGAGCAGGGGGCTAAACACCGGGGAGCTGTTTTTT
TRBD1,-,TRBV5-6,TRBJ1-1,CASSLPGQGTGDTEAFF,TGTGCCAGCAGCTTGCCCGGACAGGGGACAGGTGACACTGAAGCTTTCTTT
TRBD1,-,TRBV29-1,TRBJ1-2,CSVPAGTASNYGYTF,TGCAGCGTCCCTGCCGGGACAGCGAGCAACTATGGCTACACCTTC
TRBD1,-,TRBV7-9,TRBJ2-1,CASSFGTGIYNEQFF,TGTGCCAGCAGCTTCGGGACAGGGATATACAATGAGCAGTTCTTC
TRBD2,few,TRBV4-1,TRBJ2-7,CASSQVAGGVYEQYF,TGCGCCAGCAGCCAAGTAGCGGGAGGGGTCTACGAGCAGTACTTC
-,few,TRBV10-1,TRBJ2-7,CASSESASFPYF,TGCGCCAGCAGTGAGTCGGCTAGTTTTCCGTACTTC
-,-,TRBV9,TRBJ2-5,CASSVRLEETQYF,TGTGCCAGCAGCGTAAGGTTGGAGGAGACCCAGTACTTC
-,few,TRBV5-1,TRBJ1-1,CASSLAGGNTEAFF,TGCGCCAGCAGCTTGGCCGGGGGGAACACTGAAGCTTTCTTT
-,few,TRBV5-4,TRBJ2-1,CASSLVALSSYNEQFF,TGTGCCAGCAGCTTGGTAGCCTTAAGCTCCTACAATGAGCAGTTCTTC
-,-,TRBV6-1,TRBJ1-5,CASSLRQVSNQPQHF,TGTGCCAGCAGTCTAAGACAGGTTAGCAATCAGCCCCAGCATTTT
-,few,TRBV7-7,TRBJ2-2,CASSLAGGAVDTGELFF,TGTGCCAGCAGCTTAGCTGGGGGCGCGGTTGACACCGGGGAGCTGTTTTTT
-,few,TRBV7-9,TRBJ1-2,CASSLGRTDTYGYTF,TGTGCCAGCAGCTTAGGCCGAACGGACACCTATGGCTACACCTTC
-,few,TRBV2,TRBJ2-7,CASSEEGRSLKYF,TGTGCCAGCAGTGAGGAGGGTAGGAGCCTCAAGTACTTC
-,-,TRBV7-3,TRBJ2-1,CASSLTGRGDEQFF,TGTGCCAGCAGCTTAACGGGCAGGGGTGATGAGCAGTTCTTC
TRBD1,few,TRBV7-2,TRBJ1-5,CASSSGGTGSNQPQHF,TGTGCCAGCAGTTCCGGGGGGACAGGGTCCAATCAGCCCCAGCATTTT
-,-,TRBV2,TRBJ2-1,CASSLLDGYNEQFF,TGTGCCAGCAGTCTATTAGACGGGTACAATGAGCAGTTCTTC
TRBD2,few,TRBV6-5,TRBJ2-1,CASSPLAENNEQFF,TGTGCCAGCAGTCCTCTAGCGGAGAACAATGAGCAGTTCTTC
TRBD1,-,TRBV9,TRBJ1-2,CASSPSLGGWTGRNYGYTF,TGTGCCAGCAGCCCGAGCCTGGGGGGGTGGACAGGGCGGAACTATGGCTACACCTTC
TRBD1,few,TRBV6-1,TRBJ2-7,CASSPQGAGEQYF,TGTGCCAGCAGTCCGCAGGGGGCGGGGGAGCAGTACTTC